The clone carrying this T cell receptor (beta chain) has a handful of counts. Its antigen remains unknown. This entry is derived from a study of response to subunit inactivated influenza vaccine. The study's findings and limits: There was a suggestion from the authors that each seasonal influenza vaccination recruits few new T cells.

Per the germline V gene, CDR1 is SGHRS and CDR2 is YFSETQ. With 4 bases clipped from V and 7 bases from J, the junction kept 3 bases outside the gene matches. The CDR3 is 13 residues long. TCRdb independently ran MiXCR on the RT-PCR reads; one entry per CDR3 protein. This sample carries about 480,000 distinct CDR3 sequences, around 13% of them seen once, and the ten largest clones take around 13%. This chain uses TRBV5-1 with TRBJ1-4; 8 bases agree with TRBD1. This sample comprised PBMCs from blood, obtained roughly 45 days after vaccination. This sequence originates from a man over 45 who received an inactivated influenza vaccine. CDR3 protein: CASSPDRGEKLFF. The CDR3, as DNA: TGCGCCAGCAGCCCCGACAGGGGTGAAAAACTGTTTTTT. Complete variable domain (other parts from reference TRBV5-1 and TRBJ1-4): KAGVTQTPRYLIKTRGQQVTLSCSPISGHRSVSWYQQTPGQGLQFLFEYFSETQRNKGNFPGRFSGRQFSNSRSEMNVSTLELGDSALYLCASSPDRGEKLFFGSGTQLSVL.